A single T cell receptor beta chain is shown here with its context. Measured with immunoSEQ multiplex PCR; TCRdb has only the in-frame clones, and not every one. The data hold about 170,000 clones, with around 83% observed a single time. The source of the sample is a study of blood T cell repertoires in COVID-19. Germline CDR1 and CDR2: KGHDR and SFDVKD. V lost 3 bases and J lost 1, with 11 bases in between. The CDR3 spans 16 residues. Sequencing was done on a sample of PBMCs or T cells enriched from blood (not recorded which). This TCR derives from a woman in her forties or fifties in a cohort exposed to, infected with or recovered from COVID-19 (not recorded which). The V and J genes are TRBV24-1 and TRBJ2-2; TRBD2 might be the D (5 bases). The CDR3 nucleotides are TGTGCCACCAGTGATCCATCTCGGGGGAACACCGGGGAGCTGTTTTTT. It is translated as CATSDPSRGNTGELFF.